One and the same sample provided the 24 T cell receptor beta chains below, sequenced in a study of blood T cell repertoires in COVID-19. TCRdb's table, derived via immunoSEQ multiplex PCR, lists solely in-frame clones and lacks some. The sample consists of fewer than 200,000 clones, less than 90% of them appearing once. Sequenced: PBMCs or T cells enriched from blood (not recorded which). These receptors were taken from a human donor with acute COVID-19. The donor label of this sample is uncertain.

The chain's CDR3 is CASSSRWQGISTDTQYF. The CDR3 bases are TGTGCCAGCAGCTCCAGATGGCAGGGGATCAGCACAGATACGCAGTATTTT. V gene TRBV7-9 combines with J gene TRBJ2-3; weak D call: TRBD1 (6 bases). Germline V gene data show CDR1 as SEHNR and CDR2 as FQNEAQ (reference sequence). Between the trimmed V and J ends, which lost 4 bases and 0 bases, there was a span of 17 bases. CDR3 length: 17 amino acids. Filled out from reference TRBV7-9 and TRBJ2-3, the complete variable domain reads DTGVSQNPRHKITKRGQNVTFRCDPISEHNRLYWYRQTLGQGPEFLTYFQNEAQLEKSRLLSDRFSAERPKGSFSTLEIQRTEQGDSAMYLCASSSRWQGISTDTQYFGPGTRLTVL.

This clone was picked up one time. The chain carries TRBV7-2 and TRBJ1-3; D is unresolved. This CDR3 has 15 amino acids. Germline-derived CDR1 and CDR2 are SGHTA and FQGNSA. The germline V and J ends were trimmed by 1 base and 2 bases, with 9 bases remaining between them. The CDR3 DNA reads TGTGCCAGCAGCTTAGACGGGTTGACTGGAAACACCATATATTTT. Residues: CASSLDGLTGNTIYF. Together with reference TRBV7-2 and TRBJ1-3, the CDR3 gives the full variable domain: GAGVSQSPSNKVTEKGKDVELRCDPISGHTALYWYRQSLGQGLEFLIYFQGNSAPDKSGLPSDRFSAERTGGSVSTLTIQRTQQEDSAVYLCASSLDGLTGNTIYFGEGSWLTVV.

The rearrangement uses TRBV5-6 and TRBJ2-5; TRBD2 matches at 10 bases. Trimming took 0 bases from V and 2 from J; bases not matched to a gene: 1. Germline lookup yields CDR1 SGHDT and CDR2 YYEEEE. This CDR3 region has 15 residues. In DNA form, the CDR3 reads TGTGCCAGCAGCTTGGAACTAGCGGGGCAAGAGACCCAGTACTTC. It is translated as CASSLELAGQETQYF.

The CDR3 loop is CASSQSRIAGVNEQFF. The CDR3 DNA follows: TGTGCCAGCAGCCAATCGCGAATAGCGGGGGTAAATGAGCAGTTCTTC. The V call is TRBV3-1 (or the pseudogene TRBV3-2), the J call TRBJ2-1; 9 bases map to TRBD2. The CDR3 covers 16 residues. V trimming: 2 bases; J trimming: 7 bases; junction bases outside the gene matches: 9. Per the germline V gene, CDR1 is LGHDT and CDR2 is YNNKEL (reference sequence).

The CDR3 is CASGLSSYTEAFF. In nucleotides, the CDR3 is TGTGCTAGTGGTTTGTCGAGTTACACTGAAGCTTTCTTT. V usage is TRBV12-5 and J usage is TRBJ1-1, with unresolved D. This CDR3 region has 13 residues. Per germline, CDR1 LGHNT and CDR2 FRNRAP. V lost 2 bases to trimming and J lost 3 bases, with 7 bases between them.

This sequence joins TRBV19 and TRBJ2-5; 11 bases are a match to TRBD2. Germline CDR1 and CDR2: LNHDA and SQIVND (reference sequence). This CDR3 region has 14 residues. The trim removed 5 bases at V and 4 bases at J, leaving 3 bases unmatched. In DNA form, the CDR3 reads TGTGCCAGTAGTCGACTAGCGGGGCTAGAGACCCAGTACTTC. Translating gives CASSRLAGLETQYF.

The rearrangement uses TRBV9 and TRBJ1-3, with D unclear. V was clipped by 0 bases and J by 3 bases, with 7 bases between them. The V gene's germline CDR1 is SGDLS and CDR2 YYNGEE. This CDR3 region has 14 residues. The CDR3 protein is CASSVDSSGNTIYF. CDR3 DNA: TGTGCCAGCAGCGTAGATAGCAGTGGAAACACCATATATTTT.

The table lists this clone with a few counts. The CDR3 loop is CASSLVEQGVDTQYF. The CDR3 coding sequence is TGTGCCAGCAGCTTAGTCGAACAGGGGGTAGATACGCAGTATTTT. This chain links TRBV7-9 with TRBJ2-3; TRBD1 agrees at 8 bases. The CDR3 covers 15 residues. Germline V gene lookup returns CDR1 SEHNR and CDR2 FQNEAQ (reference sequence). The trim removed 1 base at V and 5 bases at J, leaving 5 bases unmatched.

The chain employs TRBV9 and TRBJ2-7; D gene unclear. Germline assignment: CDR1 SGDLS and CDR2 YYNGEE. This CDR3 spans 14 amino acids. Trimming stripped 0 bases from V and 7 bases from J, with 14 bases between. In nucleotides, the CDR3 is TGTGCCAGCAGCGTAGGTTCGGTTTTGAGGGAGCAGTACTTC. Translated: CASSVGSVLREQYF.

The chain links TRBV12-3 or TRBV12-4 to TRBJ1-1; D gene ambiguous. The CDR3 is 13 amino acids. The V gene lost 7 bases and the J gene lost 5 bases, with 14 bases spanning the gap. The CDR3 sequence is CASTWGGLTEAFF. In DNA, the CDR3 is TGTGCCAGCACCTGGGGAGGACTTACTGAAGCTTTCTTT.

The chain employs TRBV7-2 and TRBJ2-3; 10 nucleotides line up with TRBD1. After removal of 3 bases from V and 2 bases from J, the junction contained 2 bases not matched to a gene. The V gene's germline CDR1 is SGHTA and CDR2 FQGNSA. This CDR3 spans 15 amino acids. The CDR3 nucleotides read TGTGCCAGCAGCTTCGGGACAGGGGTCACAGATACGCAGTATTTT. Residues: CASSFGTGVTDTQYF.

This chain links TRBV6-5 with TRBJ2-7; TRBD1 might be the D (5 bases). Trimming cost V 8 bases and J 3 bases, with 14 bases left between them. The CDR3 runs 13 residues. Germline V gene data show CDR1 as MNHEY and CDR2 as SVGAGI. This CDR3 is CASAPQANYEQYF. As DNA, the CDR3 is TGTGCCAGCGCGCCACAGGCGAACTACGAGCAGTACTTC.

CDR3 nucleotides: TGTGCCAGCAGGGGAAAGACAGGGAAAAATGAAAAACTGTTTTTT. It is translated as CASRGKTGKNEKLFF. The J gene is TRBJ1-4, the V gene TRBV6-5; 7 positions agree with TRBD1. The CDR3 runs 15 residues. Germline V gene data show CDR1 as MNHEY and CDR2 as SVGAGI. J gave up 5 bases and V 6 bases, and 9 bases lay outside the gene matches.

This sequence joins TRBV30 and TRBJ2-7; tentatively, D is TRBD1 (5 bases). Germline lookup yields CDR1 GTSNPN and CDR2 SVGIG (reference sequence). There are 12 residues in the CDR3. Trimming removed 2 bases from V and 10 bases from J, with 15 bases in between. The CDR3 is CAWSTGGTPQYF. DNA of the CDR3: TGTGCCTGGAGTACAGGCGGAACCCCCCAGTACTTC.

The chain carries TRBV2 and TRBJ2-3; 8 bases fit TRBD2. The CDR3 is 14 amino acids. Per the germline V gene, CDR1 is SNHLY and CDR2 is FYNNEI. J gave up 1 base and V 4 bases, and 1 base lay outside the gene matches. The CDR3 reads CASSGSGGTDTQYF. CDR3 nucleotide sequence: TGTGCCAGCAGTGGTAGCGGGGGCACAGATACGCAGTATTTT.

The table lists this clone with a few counts. The CDR3 nucleotides are TGTGCCAGCAGCCCGTCCTTATGGGTGCCGGGTGAGCAGTACTTC. Translation gives CASSPSLWVPGEQYF. The chain combines TRBV7-9 with TRBJ2-7; D is ambiguous. The CDR3 spans 15 residues. CDR1 and CDR2 from the germline V gene are SEHNR and FQNEAQ (reference sequence). Between the trimmed V and J ends, which lost 5 bases and 7 bases, there was a span of 21 bases.

V and J are TRBV5-6 and TRBJ2-7; 8 bases align to TRBD1. This CDR3 contains 15 residues. J was trimmed by 2 bases and V by 1 base; bases with no gene match: 5. Per germline, CDR1 SGHDT and CDR2 YYEEEE. Written as DNA, the CDR3 is TGTGCCAGCAGCTTGAGGACAGGGTGGACCTACGAGCAGTACTTC. This translates into CASSLRTGWTYEQYF.

As for this clone: The sample holds other DNA sequences that translate to the same CDR3. CDR3 nucleotides: TGCGCCAGCAGCTTGGGGCAGGGCGGAACAGATACGCAGTATTTT. Translating it yields CASSLGQGGTDTQYF. The rearrangement joins TRBV5-1 to TRBJ2-3, with TRBD1 as a possible D gene (5 bases). The germline CDR1 and CDR2 sequences are SGHRS and YFSETQ. The CDR3 loop spans 15 amino acids. V lost 0 bases to trimming and J lost 3 bases, with 11 bases between them.

This rearrangement joins TRBV27 to TRBJ2-6; D may be TRBD2 (5 bases). The CDR3 is made up of 15 amino acids. V was shortened by 5 bases and J by 2 bases, with 10 bases between the two germline ends. Germline CDR1 is MNHEY and CDR2 is SMNVEV (reference sequence). The CDR3 region is CASSIPGAGANVLTF. The CDR3, as DNA: TGTGCCAGCAGTATACCCGGGGCTGGGGCCAACGTCCTGACTTTC.

This CDR3 reads CASGGNTDTQYF. The CDR3 region has the DNA TGCGCCAGCGGCGGGAACACAGATACGCAGTATTTT. The chain employs TRBV5-1 and TRBJ2-3; maybe TRBD2 (6 bases). The ends were cut back, 7 bases at V and 2 bases at J, with 8 bases in the middle. CDR3 length: 12 amino acids. CDR1 is SGHRS, CDR2 YFSETQ, per germline.

This chain connects TRBV4-1 to TRBJ2-1; 10 nucleotides line up with TRBD2. Germline V gene lookup returns CDR1 MGHRA and CDR2 YSYEKL. With 4 bases clipped from V and 6 bases from J, the junction kept 18 bases outside the gene matches. This CDR3 is built from 19 residues. The CDR3 region is CASSPTVLAGRFTGNEQFF. The CDR3 DNA reads TGCGCCAGCAGCCCCACGGTACTAGCGGGGCGTTTTACGGGCAATGAGCAGTTCTTC.

The chain combines TRBV10-2 with TRBJ1-5, with 8 bases that match TRBD1. The CDR3 consists of 14 residues. J was trimmed by 7 bases and V by 5 bases; bases with no gene match: 7. Per the germline V gene, CDR1 is WSHSY and CDR2 is SAAADI. DNA of the CDR3: TGCGCCAGCAGTCTCGACAGGGGATCACAGCCCCAGCATTTT. Its translation: CASSLDRGSQPQHF.

The rearrangement links TRBV7-8 to TRBJ2-1, with D perhaps matching TRBD1 (6 bases). CDR1 and CDR2 (germline): SGHVS, FQNEAQ. V lost 1 base, J lost 3 bases, and 19 bases lay in between. The CDR3 contains 18 residues. This chain's CDR3 is CASSLGAGAGIIYNEQFF. CDR3 nucleotides: TGTGCCAGCAGCTTAGGGGCAGGGGCCGGAATCATCTACAATGAGCAGTTCTTC. The complete variable domain, with remaining parts taken from reference TRBV7-8 and TRBJ2-1, reads GAGVSQSPRYKVAKRGQDVALRCDPISGHVSLFWYQQALGQGPEFLTYFQNEAQLDKSGLPSDRFFAERPEGSVSTLKIQRTQQEDSAVYLCASSLGAGAGIIYNEQFFGPGTRLTVL.

The chain employs TRBV6-1 and TRBJ2-1; TRBD2 matches 12 bases. Germline V lookup: CDR1 MNHNS, CDR2 SASEGT. This CDR3 is 18 amino acids long. J was trimmed by 5 bases and V by 2 bases; bases with no gene match: 10. CDR3 DNA sequence: TGTGCCAGCAGTGAAAGACTAGCGGGGGCTTTCAAAAACAATGAGCAGTTCTTC. Amino acid sequence: CASSERLAGAFKNNEQFF.